This TCR beta chain was profiled in a study of shared clonotypes between healthy human individuals. Measured with immunoSEQ multiplex PCR; TCRdb has only the in-frame clones, and not every one. The sample consists of approximately 2.1 million clones, roughly 93% of them appearing once. This clone was recorded once. In germline, CDR1 is SGHTA, CDR2 FQGNSA. There are 14 residues in the CDR3. V lost 2 bases to trimming and J lost 4 bases, with 11 bases between them. The chain has TRBV7-2 and TRBJ1-2; D call uncertain. The sequence was collected from a man aged 18 to 30 in good health. Some clones in this sample may be carry-over from other donors' samples. Sequencing used naive CD4+ T cells from PBMCs. Subset noted: CD45RA+ positively selected. CDR3 coding DNA: TGTGCCAGCAGCTTAATCGGGCAGTCCTATGGCTACACCTTC. Its translation: CASSLIGQSYGYTF. Full variable domain (outside the CDR3, taken from reference TRBV7-2 and TRBJ1-2): GAGVSQSPSNKVTEKGKDVELRCDPISGHTALYWYRQSLGQGLEFLIYFQGNSAPDKSGLPSDRFSAERTGGSVSTLTIQRTQQEDSAVYLCASSLIGQSYGYTFGSGTRLTVV.